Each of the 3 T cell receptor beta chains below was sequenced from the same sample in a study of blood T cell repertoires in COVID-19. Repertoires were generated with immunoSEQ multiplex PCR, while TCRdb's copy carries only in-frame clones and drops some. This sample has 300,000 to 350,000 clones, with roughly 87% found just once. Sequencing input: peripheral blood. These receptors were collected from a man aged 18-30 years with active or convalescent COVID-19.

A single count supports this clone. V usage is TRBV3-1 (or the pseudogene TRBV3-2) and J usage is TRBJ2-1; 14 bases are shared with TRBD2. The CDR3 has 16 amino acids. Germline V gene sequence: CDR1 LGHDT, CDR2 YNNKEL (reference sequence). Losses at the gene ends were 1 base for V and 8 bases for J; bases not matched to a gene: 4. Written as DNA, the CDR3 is TGTGCCAGCAGCCAAGGACTAGCGGGAGGGTACTATGAGCAGTTCTTC. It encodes CASSQGLAGGYYEQFF.

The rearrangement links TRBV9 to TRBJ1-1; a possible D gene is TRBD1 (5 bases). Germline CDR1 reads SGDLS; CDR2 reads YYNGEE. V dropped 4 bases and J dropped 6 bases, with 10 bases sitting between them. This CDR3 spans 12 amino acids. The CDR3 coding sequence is TGTGCCAGCAGCCGGGACTTGTCTGAAGCTTTCTTT. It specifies CASSRDLSEAFF.

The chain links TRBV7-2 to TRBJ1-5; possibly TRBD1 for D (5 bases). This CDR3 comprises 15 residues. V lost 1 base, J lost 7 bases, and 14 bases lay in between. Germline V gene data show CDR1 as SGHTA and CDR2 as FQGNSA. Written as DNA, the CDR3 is TGTGCCAGCAGCTTAGGTATCAGGGAGGGCCAGCCCCAGCATTTT. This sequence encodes CASSLGIREGQPQHF.